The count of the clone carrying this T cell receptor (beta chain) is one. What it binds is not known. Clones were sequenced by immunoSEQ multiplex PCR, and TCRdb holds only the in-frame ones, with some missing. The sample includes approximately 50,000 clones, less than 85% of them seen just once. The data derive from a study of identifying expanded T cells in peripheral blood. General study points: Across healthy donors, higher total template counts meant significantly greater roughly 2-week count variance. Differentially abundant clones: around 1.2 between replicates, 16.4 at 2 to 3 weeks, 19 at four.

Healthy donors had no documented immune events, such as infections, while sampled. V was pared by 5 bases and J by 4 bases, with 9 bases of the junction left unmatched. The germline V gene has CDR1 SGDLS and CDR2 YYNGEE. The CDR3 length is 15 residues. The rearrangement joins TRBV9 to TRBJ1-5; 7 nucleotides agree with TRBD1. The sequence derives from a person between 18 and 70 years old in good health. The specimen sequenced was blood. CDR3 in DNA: TGTGCCAGCAGTCTCACAGGGGATTTTAATCAGCCCCAGCATTTT. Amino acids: CASSLTGDFNQPQHF.